Sequencing of this T cell receptor (beta chain) was carried out in a study of cytomegalovirus exposure and HLA in healthy donors. Study-wide context: It was reported in a later analysis that the same platform had been used for the 100 to 150 validation repertoires as for the 550 to 700 first-cohort repertoires.

The protocol was immunoSEQ multiplex PCR, while the TCRdb copy is restricted to in-frame clones and leaves out a portion. Found here are tens of thousands of clones, roughly 94% of them singletons; the top ten hold 3% to 4%. Germline CDR1 and CDR2: ENHRY and SYGVKD. Trimming took 3 bases from V and 4 from J; bases not matched to a gene: 6. The CDR3 is 14 residues long. Worth noting for this clone: The antigen is unknown.

Points from the study as a whole: Three of the chains that were CMV-associated were confirmed in vitro to be specific for CMV antigens. Most TCR sequences were uncommon, yet certain public TCRs appeared in many donors. TCR beta chains numbering 150 to 200 were designated cytomegalovirus-associated.

This clonotype was sampled from a woman aged 18 to 35 in good health and CMV-seropositive. Source material: PBMCs. V gene TRBV10-3 combines with J gene TRBJ2-7; 7 nucleotides agree with TRBD1. For the CDR3, the DNA is TGTGCCATCAGTGACATTGGACAGGAGTACGAGCAGTACTTC. Its translation is CAISDIGQEYEQYF.